A single sample is the source of the 19 T cell receptor beta chains below, sequenced in a study of blood T cells in healthy people across ages (dated by TCRdb to the mid-2010s). Libraries were made using 5' RACE. TCRdb records Illumina HiSeq 2500 as the sequencer. A second roughly 7 to 12 cycle PCR used a sample-barcoded 5' primer and a J-beta primer mix. TCRdb handled the public reads itself, with Q25 trimming in fastp and clone calling in MiXCR, and kept productive beta chains. Merged by CDR3 protein, the rows form single entries marked with the most common genes and DNA. This sample lists about 640,000 distinct CDR3 sequences; roughly 31% were detected once. In total, the top ten clones hold approximately 14% of the sample. The specimen sequenced was blood. These receptors originate from a woman of 80 years or more in good health.

This clonotype was recorded at least ten times. The chain recombines TRBV9 with TRBJ2-3; D gene ambiguous. From germline, CDR1 is SGDLS and CDR2 YYNGEE. V lost 5 bases and J lost 2, with 9 bases in between. The CDR3 contains 13 residues. CDR3 sequence reads: CASRGQLTDTQYF. The CDR3 nucleotides read TGTGCCAGCAGGGGCCAACTCACAGATACGCAGTATTTT.

This clonotype has more than one count but fewer than ten. V usage is TRBV7-2 and J usage is TRBJ1-5; TRBD1 matches at 7 bases. The junction had 3 bases not matched to a gene; V was cut back by 1 base and J by 0 bases. The V gene's germline CDR1 is SGHTA and CDR2 FQGNSA. The CDR3 is 16 amino acids. CDR3 in amino acids: CASSLVGTDSNQPQHF. Here the CDR3 DNA reads TGTGCCAGCAGCTTAGTGGGGACAGATAGCAATCAGCCCCAGCATTTT.

To note about this clonotype: This may be a read error, as it is one base from a much larger clone. The chain recombines TRBV20-1 with TRBJ1-6, with 7 bases identical to TRBD1. Germline V lookup: CDR1 DFQATT, CDR2 SNEGSKA (reference sequence). Unmatched junction bases numbered 4, after V lost 0 bases and J lost 5 bases. The length of the CDR3 is 15 residues. In DNA, the CDR3 is TGCAGTGCTAGAGATCAGGGACAGCATAATTCACCCCTCCACTTT. As protein: CSARDQGQHNSPLHF.

This clonotype was seen repeatedly, ten times or more. The J gene is TRBJ2-1, the V gene TRBV7-9; 7 nucleotides agree with TRBD1. Germline V lookup: CDR1 SEHNR, CDR2 FQNEAQ (reference sequence). The CDR3 has 12 residues. The trim removed 5 bases at V and 9 bases at J, leaving 4 bases unmatched. The DNA for the CDR3 is TGTGCCAGCAGCACCCAGGGGGTTGAGCAGTTCTTC. Encoded protein: CASSTQGVEQFF.

This clonotype showed up just a few times. The chain is built from TRBV20-1 and TRBJ1-5; D perhaps matches TRBD1 (6 bases). The CDR3 runs to 13 residues. Trimming pared 3 bases from V and 3 bases from J, leaving 9 bases between. CDR1 and CDR2 from the germline V gene are DFQATT and SNEGSKA (reference sequence). The DNA of the CDR3 is TGCAGTGCTAGGGACAGCTTCAATCAGCCCCAGCATTTT. Its translation is CSARDSFNQPQHF.

At least ten counts were recorded for this clonotype. V usage is TRBV6-6 and J usage is TRBJ1-2; no firm D call. This CDR3 is 14 amino acids long. Per the germline V gene, CDR1 is MNHNY and CDR2 is SVGAGI (reference sequence). V gave up 2 bases and J gave up 3 bases, with 10 bases separating them. CDR3 in amino acids: CASSYRREDYGYTF. As DNA, the CDR3 is TGTGCCAGCAGTTACCGTCGGGAAGACTATGGCTACACCTTC.

The chain combines TRBV7-2 with TRBJ2-3, with TRBD2 matching 15 bases. Per germline, CDR1 SGHTA and CDR2 FQGNSA. V dropped 4 bases and J dropped 9; count of bases not matched to a gene: 5. The CDR3 is 15 residues long. CDR3 nucleotide sequence: TGTGCCAGCAGCTATGGACTAGCGGGGGGGCTAACGCAGTATTTT. Its protein is CASSYGLAGGLTQYF.

This clonotype was detected only once. This clone may be a read error of a much larger clone one base away. The chain links TRBV12-3 or TRBV12-4 to TRBJ1-2; D not certain. The CDR3 spans 15 residues. The CDR3 bases are TGTGCCAGCAGTTCCTCCTCAACCTTTAGTTATGGCTGCACCTTC. Its protein is CASSSSSTFSYGCTF.

Worth noting for this clonotype: A read error may be the cause here, since a much bigger clone is one base away. This chain's CDR3 is CSATRDQSSYGQYF. As DNA, the CDR3 is TGCAGTGCTACTCGGGACCAGAGCTCCTACGGGCAGTACTTC. V usage is TRBV20-1 and J usage is TRBJ2-7; D may match TRBD1 or TRBD2 (5 bases each). The CDR3 runs to 14 residues. Germline V gene lookup returns CDR1 DFQATT and CDR2 SNEGSKA (reference sequence).

This clonotype was detected only a few times. V usage is TRBV6-5 and J usage is TRBJ1-1, with D uncertain. CDR1 is MNHEY and CDR2 is SVGAGI in the germline V gene. This CDR3 spans 14 amino acids. V lost 4 bases and J lost 1, with 10 bases in between. CDR3 bases: TGTGCCAGCAGTTGGTCCGGCCCGAACACTGAAGCTTTCTTT. Translated: CASSWSGPNTEAFF.

This clonotype showed up many times. Here the CDR3 reads CASSLEGADGYTF. Written as DNA, the CDR3 is TGCGCCAGCAGCTTGGAAGGGGCTGATGGCTACACCTTC. This chain connects TRBV5-1 to TRBJ1-2, with D possibly matching TRBD1 (5 bases). V lost 0 bases, J lost 6 bases, and 9 bases lay in between. This CDR3 contains 13 residues. Per the germline V gene, CDR1 is SGHRS and CDR2 is YFSETQ.

The sample holds many counts of this clonotype. The chain employs TRBV28 and TRBJ1-6; D is unresolved. The CDR3 has 14 residues. The V gene lost 1 base and the J gene lost 4 bases, with 5 bases spanning the gap. Germline V lookup: CDR1 MDHEN, CDR2 SYDVKM. The CDR3 DNA reads as TGTGCCAGCAGTTTATCTCGGTATAATTCACCCCTCCACTTT. Translating it yields CASSLSRYNSPLHF.

Many counts were recorded for this clonotype. This rearrangement joins TRBV9 to TRBJ2-7; 13 bases align to TRBD2. The V and J ends lost 2 bases and 6 bases, in that order; junction bases with no gene match: 5. Germline assignment: CDR1 SGDLS and CDR2 YYNGEE. The CDR3 is made up of 15 amino acids. The CDR3 is CASSVGLAGVSEQYF. CDR3 nucleotides: TGTGCCAGCAGCGTCGGACTAGCGGGGGTAAGCGAGCAGTACTTC.

Remarks on this clonotype: A clone one base away is much larger, so this may be a read error. V is TRBV5-6 and J is TRBJ2-4; a weak D match, TRBD1 (5 bases). The germline V and J ends were trimmed by 3 bases and 2 bases, with 12 bases remaining between them. The CDR3 consists of 15 residues. Germline V gene data show CDR1 as SGHDT and CDR2 as YYEEEE. For the CDR3, the DNA is TGTGCCAGCAGCTCTCGAAGGGGCTCCAAAAACATTCAGTACTTC. Its translation: CASSSRRGSKNIQYF.

This clonotype was seen just once. The chain has TRBV6-1 and TRBJ2-1; 10 nucleotides align to TRBD2. The CDR3 is made up of 16 amino acids. Germline V CDR1 and CDR2: MNHNS, SASEGT. V dropped 5 bases and J dropped 2; count of bases not matched to a gene: 6. CDR3 in DNA: TGTGCCAGCAGTATCCCAAGCGGGGGGGCCTACAATGAGCAGTTCTTC. It encodes CASSIPSGGAYNEQFF.

This clonotype was counted ten times or more. The chain joins TRBV11-2 to TRBJ2-1; tentative D call: TRBD2 (5 bases). The CDR3 runs to 12 residues. Germline CDR1 is SGHAT and CDR2 is FQNNGV. With 5 bases removed from V and 9 bases from J, the gap between germline ends came to 11 bases. DNA for the CDR3: TGTGCCAGCAGCCAGGAGCGGACTGAGCAGTTCTTC. Amino acid sequence: CASSQERTEQFF.

This clonotype was picked up many times. The chain has TRBV10-3 and TRBJ2-5; 8 bases are shared with TRBD1. Germline CDR1 ENHRY, CDR2 SYGVKD. The CDR3 length is 15 residues. Trimming at V came to 1 base and at J to 5 bases, leaving 6 bases not matched to a gene. This chain's CDR3 is CAISELQGASETQYF. The CDR3 bases are TGTGCCATCAGTGAGTTGCAGGGGGCATCGGAGACCCAGTACTTC.

This clonotype was detected many times. J is TRBJ2-5 and V is TRBV7-2; a possible D gene is TRBD1 (6 bases). The germline V gene has CDR1 SGHTA and CDR2 FQGNSA. Trimming removed 7 bases at V and 5 bases at J, with 20 bases between. The CDR3 spans 15 residues. The CDR3 DNA follows: TGTGCCAGCACCCAGGCCGCCAACACAGGGGAGACCCAGTACTTC. Its protein product is CASTQAANTGETQYF.

This clonotype was detected ten times or more. The chain recombines TRBV5-1 with TRBJ1-1; D gene uncertain. CDR1 is SGHRS, CDR2 YFSETQ, per germline. Between the trimmed V and J ends, which lost 1 base and 10 bases, there was a span of 17 bases. The CDR3 consists of 14 residues. The CDR3 DNA reads TGCGCCAGCAGCTTGATCGAGGGTGGGAGCTCAGCTTTCTTT. Its protein is CASSLIEGGSSAFF.